This T cell receptor beta chain was obtained from a study of regulatory T cells in long-lasting Graves disease. Regarding time point: newly diagnosed GD, antithyroid drugs for less than 3 months. RNA isolated from PBMCs was used to make the TCR library. EDTA tubes were used for drawing around 9 milliliters of peripheral blood. CDR3-region Arm-PCR and iRepertoire HTBI primers produced the TCR beta libraries. TCRdb redid the calling of the multiplex PCR reads with MiXCR, one entry per CDR3 protein. This table has about 330,000 distinct CDR3 sequences, around 15% appearing once. This clonotype was observed a handful of times. The CDR3 sequence is 17 residues long. The V gene lost 4 bases and the J gene lost 5 bases, with 20 bases spanning the gap. Germline V CDR1 and CDR2: PRHDT, FYEKMQ (reference sequence). Separately, the same data were catalogued under a study of T cells in Graves' hyperthyroidism and ophthalmopathy. This second report adds: Thyroid ultrasound and orbital computed tomography, with clinical symptoms and serum thyroxine and TRAb, informed diagnoses.

The specimen was peripheral blood mononuclear cells (PBMCs), collected at new diagnosis, from a patient treated with antithyroid drugs. The V call is TRBV13, the J call TRBJ1-4; TRBD1 is a possible D gene (5 bases). The receptor was derived from a woman under 30 with Graves disease. The CDR3, as DNA: TGTGCCAGCAGCTGCAGCCCAGGGACGCCAGAAAATGAAAAACTGTTTTTT. Protein product: CASSCSPGTPENEKLFF.